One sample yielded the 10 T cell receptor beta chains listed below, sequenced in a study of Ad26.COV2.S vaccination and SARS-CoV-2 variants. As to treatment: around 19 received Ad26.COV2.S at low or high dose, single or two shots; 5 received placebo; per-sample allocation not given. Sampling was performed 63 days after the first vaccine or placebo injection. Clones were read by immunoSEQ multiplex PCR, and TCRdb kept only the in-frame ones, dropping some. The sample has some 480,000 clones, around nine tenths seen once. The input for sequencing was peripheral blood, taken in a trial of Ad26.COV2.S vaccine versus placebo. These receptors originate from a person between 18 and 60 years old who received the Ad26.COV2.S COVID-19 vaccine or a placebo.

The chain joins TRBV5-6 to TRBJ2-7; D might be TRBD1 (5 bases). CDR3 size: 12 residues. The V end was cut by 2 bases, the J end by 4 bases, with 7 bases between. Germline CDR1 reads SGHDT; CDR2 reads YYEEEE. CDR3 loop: CASSFQGYEQYF. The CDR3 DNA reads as TGTGCCAGCAGCTTTCAGGGTTACGAGCAGTACTTC.

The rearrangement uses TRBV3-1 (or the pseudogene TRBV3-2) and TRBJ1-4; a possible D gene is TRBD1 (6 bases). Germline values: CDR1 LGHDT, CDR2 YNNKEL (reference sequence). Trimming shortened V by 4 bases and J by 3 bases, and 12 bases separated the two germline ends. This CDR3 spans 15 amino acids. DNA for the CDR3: TGTGCCAGCAGCCCTCGGACAGTATCTAATGAAAAACTGTTTTTT. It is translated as CASSPRTVSNEKLFF.

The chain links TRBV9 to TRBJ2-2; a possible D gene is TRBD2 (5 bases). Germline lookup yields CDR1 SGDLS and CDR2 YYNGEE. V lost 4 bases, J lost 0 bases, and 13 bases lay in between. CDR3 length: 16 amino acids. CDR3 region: CASSSGAAANTGELFF. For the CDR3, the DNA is TGTGCCAGCAGCTCAGGAGCGGCCGCGAACACCGGGGAGCTGTTTTTT.

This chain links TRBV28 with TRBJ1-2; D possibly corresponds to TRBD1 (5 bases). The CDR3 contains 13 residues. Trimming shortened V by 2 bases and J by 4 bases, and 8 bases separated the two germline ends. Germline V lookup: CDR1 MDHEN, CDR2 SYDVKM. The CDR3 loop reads CASSLPGTYGYTF. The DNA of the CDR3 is TGTGCCAGCAGTTTACCGGGGACCTATGGCTACACCTTC.

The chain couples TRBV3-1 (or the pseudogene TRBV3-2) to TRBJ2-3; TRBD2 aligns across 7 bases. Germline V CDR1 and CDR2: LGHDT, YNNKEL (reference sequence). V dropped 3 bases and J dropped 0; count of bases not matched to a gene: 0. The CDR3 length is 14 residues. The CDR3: CASSQGGSTDTQYF. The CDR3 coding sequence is TGTGCCAGCAGCCAGGGGGGGAGCACAGATACGCAGTATTTT.

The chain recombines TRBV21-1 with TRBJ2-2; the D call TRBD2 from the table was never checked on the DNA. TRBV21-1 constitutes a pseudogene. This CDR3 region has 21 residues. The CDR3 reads CASSKGAGLAGVREWVGELFF. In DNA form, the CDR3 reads TGTGCCAGCAGCAAAGGGGCGGGACTAGCGGGAGTCCGCGAATGGGTCGGGGAGCTGTTTTTT.

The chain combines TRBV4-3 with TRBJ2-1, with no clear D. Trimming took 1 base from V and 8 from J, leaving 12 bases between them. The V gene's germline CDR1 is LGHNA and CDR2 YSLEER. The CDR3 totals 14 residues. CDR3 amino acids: CASSQGYAFDEQFF. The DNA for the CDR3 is TGCGCCAGCAGCCAAGGATACGCTTTTGATGAGCAGTTCTTC.

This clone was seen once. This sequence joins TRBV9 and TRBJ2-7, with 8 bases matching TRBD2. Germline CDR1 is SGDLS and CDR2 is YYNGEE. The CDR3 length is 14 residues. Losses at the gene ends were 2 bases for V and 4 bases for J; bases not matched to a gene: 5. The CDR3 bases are TGTGCCAGCAGCGTTCAAGCGGGAGTGTACGAGCAGTACTTC. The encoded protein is CASSVQAGVYEQYF.

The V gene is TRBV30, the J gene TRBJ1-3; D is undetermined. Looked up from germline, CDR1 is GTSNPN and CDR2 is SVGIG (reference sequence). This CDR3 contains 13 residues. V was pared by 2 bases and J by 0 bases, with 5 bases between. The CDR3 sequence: CAWSLRSGNTIYF. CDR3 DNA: TGTGCCTGGAGTCTCCGCTCTGGAAACACCATATATTTT. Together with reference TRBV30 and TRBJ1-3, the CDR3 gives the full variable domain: SQTIHQWPATLVQPVGSPLSLECTVEGTSNPNLYWYRQAAGRGLQLLFYSVGIGQISSEVPQNLSASRPQDRQFILSSKKLLLSDSGFYLCAWSLRSGNTIYFGEGSWLTVV.

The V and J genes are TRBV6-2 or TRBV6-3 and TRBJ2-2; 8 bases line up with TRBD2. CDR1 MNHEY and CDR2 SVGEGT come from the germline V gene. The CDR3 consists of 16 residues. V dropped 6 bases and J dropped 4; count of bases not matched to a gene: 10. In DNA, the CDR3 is TGTGCCAGCAGCTCCCGGGGGGGTCGAAGCACCGGGGAGCTGTTTTTT. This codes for CASSSRGGRSTGELFF.